Shown below are 25 T cell receptor beta chains from a single sample sequenced in a study of shared T cell receptors in the human thymus (dated by TCRdb to the early 2020s). Libraries were constructed by the immunoSEQ multiplex PCR assay. TCRdb stores this immuneACCESS table with in-frame sequences only. Part of the clones is absent; in the studies checked, under half of the shortfall reflects unresolved V genes, and no reason is known for the rest. This sample comprises roughly 550,000 clones, around 78% of them detected only once. Together, the top ten hold about 0.012% of the sample. These data also formed part of another study, on human thymus T cells.

Sequencing was done on a sample of thymocytes. These receptor sequences come from a boy younger than two with a congenital heart defect. Donor details come from another sample of the same person, matched by shared clones.

The genes are TRBV4-1 and TRBJ2-2; 8 bases agree with TRBD2. The germline V gene has CDR1 MGHRA and CDR2 YSYEKL. The CDR3 contains 19 residues. V was clipped by 0 bases and J by 3 bases; unmatched bases: 12. The CDR3: CASSQDREERERYTGELFF. The CDR3 DNA is TGCGCCAGCAGCCAAGATAGAGAGGAGCGGGAGAGGTACACCGGGGAGCTGTTTTTT.

The gene calls are TRBV20-1 and TRBJ2-3; no firm D call. The CDR3 contains 11 residues. Trimming stripped 3 bases from V and 4 bases from J, with 5 bases between. Germline V lookup: CDR1 DFQATT, CDR2 SNEGSKA (reference sequence). CDR3 coding DNA: TGCAGTGCTAGCGAGGCAGATACGCAGTATTTT. This translates into CSASEADTQYF.

This chain uses TRBV12-5 with TRBJ2-7, with a tentative D call TRBD2 (5 bases). The CDR3 is 15 amino acids. Germline CDR1 and CDR2: LGHNT and FRNRAP. V lost 0 bases and J 2 bases, leaving 11 bases between the germline ends. The CDR3 coding sequence is TGTGCTAGTGGTTTGGTACTCGGGAACCCCTACGAGCAGTACTTC. Protein: CASGLVLGNPYEQYF.

V gene TRBV28 combines with J gene TRBJ2-7; TRBD1 matches 12 bases. Trimming removed 4 bases from V and 6 bases from J; junction bases left unmatched: 13. The CDR3 is 17 amino acids. From germline, CDR1 is MDHEN and CDR2 SYDVKM. CDR3 sequence: CASSSRDRGRVKCEQYF. The CDR3, as DNA: TGTGCCAGCAGTTCCCGGGACAGGGGGCGCGTTAAGTGCGAGCAGTACTTC.

This chain connects TRBV27 to TRBJ1-5, with D hard to call. Trimming removed 5 bases from V and 5 bases from J, with 13 bases in between. The CDR3 has 14 amino acids. Germline assignment: CDR1 MNHEY and CDR2 SMNVEV (reference sequence). CDR3 DNA: TGTGCCAGCAGTAGGATGCAGGCTGATCAGCCCCAGCATTTT. Translated, it gives CASSRMQADQPQHF.

V and J are TRBV5-1 and TRBJ2-5; the match to TRBD1 covers 8 bases. V was pared by 7 bases and J by 4 bases, with 3 bases of the junction left unmatched. The germline V gene encodes CDR1 SGHRS and CDR2 YFSETQ. CDR3 length: 12 residues. The CDR3 protein is CASGTGGETQYF. The CDR3 nucleotides read TGCGCCAGCGGCACAGGGGGAGAGACCCAGTACTTC.

The rearrangement links TRBV7-3 to TRBJ2-1, with 8 bases that match TRBD2. The CDR3 spans 17 residues. The germline V gene encodes CDR1 SGHTA and CDR2 FQGTGA. The J segment lost 7 bases and the V segment lost 2 bases, leaving 13 bases of the junction unmatched. CDR3 in amino acids: CASSLGQKREQGNEQFF. As DNA, the CDR3 is TGTGCCAGCAGCTTAGGCCAAAAGCGGGAGCAGGGAAATGAGCAGTTCTTC.

The chain uses TRBV18 and TRBJ1-5, with 9 bases that match TRBD1. The CDR3 totals 16 residues. The V and J ends lost 4 bases and 3 bases, in that order; junction bases with no gene match: 7. CDR1 is KGHSH and CDR2 is LQKENI in the germline V gene. The CDR3, as DNA: TGTGCCAGCTCACGCGGGGGACAGGGACCCAATCAGCCCCAGCATTTT. Translation: CASSRGGQGPNQPQHF.

The chain couples TRBV6-1 to TRBJ1-1; a possible D gene is TRBD1 (5 bases). Germline V gene lookup returns CDR1 MNHNS and CDR2 SASEGT. V lost 3 bases and J lost 5, with 16 bases in between. This CDR3 region has 15 residues. CDR3 in amino acids: CASSEWVRVGTEAFF. The CDR3 DNA follows: TGTGCCAGCAGTGAGTGGGTCAGGGTGGGAACTGAAGCTTTCTTT.

The J gene is TRBJ2-1, the V gene TRBV6-5; TRBD2 matches at 11 bases. This CDR3 contains 16 residues. Germline CDR1 MNHEY, CDR2 SVGAGI. Losses at the gene ends were 4 bases for V and 8 bases for J; bases not matched to a gene: 10. CDR3 DNA: TGTGCCAGCAGTTCCTTACGACTAGCGGGAACCCATGAGCAGTTCTTC. This sequence encodes CASSSLRLAGTHEQFF.

The CDR3 region is CASRDRPSSYGYTF. The CDR3 region has the DNA TGTGCCAGCAGGGACAGGCCATCTAGCTATGGCTACACCTTC. The J gene is TRBJ1-2, the V gene TRBV6-1; 7 nucleotides agree with TRBD1. The CDR3 totals 14 residues. Germline V gene sequence: CDR1 MNHNS, CDR2 SASEGT. The trim removed 6 bases at V and 4 bases at J, leaving 8 bases unmatched.

This sequence joins TRBV30 and TRBJ2-1, with 11 bases matching TRBD2. CDR1 and CDR2 from the germline V gene are GTSNPN and SVGIG (reference sequence). The CDR3 is made up of 16 amino acids. V was clipped by 4 bases and J by 4 bases; unmatched bases: 9. DNA of the CDR3: TGTGCCTGGAACGGGACTAGCGGAGCCCCTTACAATGAGCAGTTCTTC. It is translated as CAWNGTSGAPYNEQFF.

The table lists this clone with a few counts. The junction does not match germline at one end; this may be a read error. The chain combines TRBV5-6 with TRBJ1-1, with 9 nucleotides matching TRBD1. The CDR3 is 17 amino acids. Germline loops: CDR1 SGHDT, CDR2 YYEEEE. The CDR3 sequence: CASSWTGTGKLNAEAFF. The CDR3 coding sequence is TGTGCCAGCAGCTGGACCGGGACAGGGAAACTGAACGCTGAAGCTTTCTTT.

The chain employs TRBV6-1 and TRBJ1-1; possibly TRBD1 for D (5 bases). The V gene's germline CDR1 is MNHNS and CDR2 SASEGT. The germline V and J ends were trimmed by 4 bases and 0 bases, with 21 bases remaining between them. The CDR3 extends over 18 amino acids. This CDR3 is CASSAEAGRKVMNTEAFF. In DNA, the CDR3 is TGTGCCAGCAGTGCTGAAGCAGGGAGGAAAGTTATGAACACTGAAGCTTTCTTT.

The V call is TRBV5-1, the J call TRBJ1-1, with 12 bases that match TRBD1. Germline V gene data show CDR1 as SGHRS and CDR2 as YFSETQ. Trimming took 3 bases from V and 4 from J; bases not matched to a gene: 22. The CDR3 has 21 residues. The CDR3 sequence is CASSSGGPTEGTGGEGTEAFF. The CDR3 coding sequence is TGCGCCAGCAGCTCTGGAGGCCCTACGGAAGGGACAGGGGGCGAGGGCACTGAAGCTTTCTTT. Looking up the rest from reference TRBV5-1 and TRBJ1-1 gives the full variable domain: KAGVTQTPRYLIKTRGQQVTLSCSPISGHRSVSWYQQTPGQGLQFLFEYFSETQRNKGNFPGRFSGRQFSNSRSEMNVSTLELGDSALYLCASSSGGPTEGTGGEGTEAFFGQGTRLTVV.

This clone was counted between two and nine times. This rearrangement joins TRBV5-5 to TRBJ1-4; D is uncertain. The CDR3 is 13 amino acids. V lost 2 bases to trimming and J lost 3 bases, with 5 bases between them. Germline V gene lookup returns CDR1 SGHKS and CDR2 YYEKEE (reference sequence). The CDR3 bases are TGTGCCAGCAGCTTCACAGCTAATGAAAAACTGTTTTTT. Translated, it gives CASSFTANEKLFF. Full variable domain (rest looked up from reference TRBV5-5 and TRBJ1-4): DAGVTQSPTHLIKTRGQQVTLRCSPISGHKSVSWYQQVLGQGPQFIFQYYEKEERGRGNFPDRFSARQFPNYSSELNVNALLLGDSALYLCASSFTANEKLFFGSGTQLSVL.

The chain carries TRBV6-1 and TRBJ2-1; TRBD2 agrees at 7 bases. CDR3 length: 15 amino acids. Germline CDR1 reads MNHNS; CDR2 reads SASEGT. V lost 6 bases to trimming and J lost 2 bases; unmatched junction nucleotides: 7. The CDR3 region is CASREVLATYNEQFF. The CDR3 DNA follows: TGTGCCAGCAGAGAGGTACTAGCGACCTACAATGAGCAGTTCTTC.

The chain employs TRBV27 and TRBJ2-7, with a possible D match to TRBD2 (5 bases). The CDR3 extends over 14 amino acids. Germline CDR1 and CDR2: MNHEY and SMNVEV (reference sequence). Between the trimmed V and J ends, which lost 2 bases and 2 bases, there was a span of 10 bases. The CDR3 loop is CASSLRAGTYEQYF. As DNA, the CDR3 is TGTGCCAGCAGTTTACGGGCGGGTACCTACGAGCAGTACTTC.

The chain combines TRBV5-6 with TRBJ2-2; the match to TRBD1 covers 8 bases. CDR1 is SGHDT, CDR2 YYEEEE, per germline. Germline trimming cut 4 bases from V and 0 bases from J; bases unmatched to any gene: 11. The CDR3 is 18 amino acids. CDR3 in amino acids: CASSPRTGRSTNTGELFF. The CDR3 region has the DNA TGTGCCAGCAGCCCCCGGACAGGGCGATCTACGAACACCGGGGAGCTGTTTTTT.

V and J are TRBV21-1 and TRBJ2-5; the listed D gene, TRBD2, was not tested against the DNA. TRBV21-1 is described as a pseudogene. This CDR3 is 15 amino acids long. For the CDR3, the DNA is TGTGCCAGCAGCAATCACGGAGCCGACCAAGAGACCCAGTACTTC. It is translated as CASSNHGADQETQYF.

The V and J genes are TRBV7-9 and TRBJ2-5; D not certain. V shed 5 bases and J shed 9 bases, with 22 bases lying between them. This CDR3 contains 15 residues. CDR1 SEHNR and CDR2 FQNEAQ come from the germline V gene (reference sequence). This chain's CDR3 is CASSPEVANTRPQYF. In DNA form, the CDR3 reads TGTGCCAGCAGCCCAGAGGTGGCGAACACGCGTCCCCAGTACTTC.

The chain carries TRBV10-1 and TRBJ2-7; 12 nucleotides align to TRBD2. V was pared by 10 bases and J by 3 bases, with 4 bases of the junction left unmatched. There are 13 residues in the CDR3. Germline lookup yields CDR1 WNHNN and CDR2 SYGVQD (reference sequence). The CDR3 DNA sequence: TGCGCCACCGCGACTAGCGGGAGCTACGAGCAGTACTTC. This translates into CATATSGSYEQYF.

This sequence joins TRBV5-1 and TRBJ1-5; 9 bases align to TRBD1. The germline gives CDR1 SGHRS, CDR2 YFSETQ. The CDR3 length is 15 residues. The trim removed 5 bases at V and 6 bases at J, leaving 9 bases unmatched. In nucleotides, the CDR3 is TGCGCCAGCAGTTCCGGGACAGGGAGGGCTCAGCCCCAGCATTTT. Translation: CASSSGTGRAQPQHF.

The chain couples TRBV23-1 to TRBJ2-1, with 11 bases aligning to TRBD2. TRBV23-1 is given ORF status, its function remaining uncertain. The CDR3 is 16 amino acids. Trimming removed 2 bases from V and 5 bases from J; junction bases left unmatched: 5. The DNA of the CDR3 is TGCGCCAGCAGTCAACGAGGGACTAGCGGACACAATGAGCAGTTCTTC. Its protein is CASSQRGTSGHNEQFF.

Written as DNA, the CDR3 is TGCGCCAGCAGCAACTCCCAACAGGCCGCGCGATACACTGAAGCTTTCTTT. It encodes CASSNSQQAARYTEAFF. The V gene is TRBV4-1, the J gene TRBJ1-1, with TRBD1 as a possible D gene (5 bases). V lost 5 bases, J lost 3 bases, and 22 bases lay in between. CDR3 length: 17 residues. Germline V gene lookup returns CDR1 MGHRA and CDR2 YSYEKL.